The 9 T cell receptor beta chains below were found in one sample sequenced in a study of blood T cell repertoires in COVID-19. Assay: immunoSEQ multiplex PCR; the TCRdb copy retains only in-frame clones and omits some. The sample consists of about 44,000 clones, 89% of them appearing once. Sequenced input: peripheral blood. These receptor sequences come from a man in his sixties or seventies with active COVID-19.

The chain uses TRBV11-2 and TRBJ1-5, with D unresolved. Germline-derived CDR1 and CDR2 are SGHAT and FQNNGV. The CDR3 runs 12 residues. Trimming removed 5 bases at V and 3 bases at J, with 5 bases between. CDR3 region: CASSRDNQPQHF. CDR3 nucleotides: TGTGCCAGCAGCCGGGACAATCAGCCCCAGCATTTT.

V is TRBV5-6 and J is TRBJ2-5; 11 nucleotides line up with TRBD2. This CDR3 comprises 17 residues. Germline V gene lookup returns CDR1 SGHDT and CDR2 YYEEEE. The ends lost 3 bases at V and 1 base at J; junction bases unmatched: 8. As DNA, the CDR3 is TGTGCCAGCAGCTCGTGGGGAACTAGCGGGGGCCAAGAGACCCAGTACTTC. This codes for CASSSWGTSGGQETQYF.

The V gene is TRBV6-5, the J gene TRBJ1-5; tentative D call: TRBD1 (6 bases). Trimming shortened V by 4 bases and J by 2 bases, and 15 bases separated the two germline ends. Germline CDR1 is MNHEY and CDR2 is SVGAGI. The CDR3 extends over 16 amino acids. The CDR3 here is CASSSLQGRGNQPQHF. CDR3 DNA sequence: TGTGCCAGCAGTTCCCTACAGGGACGCGGCAATCAGCCCCAGCATTTT.

The J gene is TRBJ1-2, the V gene TRBV27, with 8 bases matching TRBD1. CDR3 size: 15 residues. The J segment lost 11 bases and the V segment lost 4 bases, leaving 15 bases of the junction unmatched. The germline V gene encodes CDR1 MNHEY and CDR2 SMNVEV (reference sequence). CDR3 DNA sequence: TGTGCCAGCAGTTCTTCCGGGACAGGTCAGGTGTCGTACACCTTC. This gives the protein CASSSSGTGQVSYTF.

The J gene is TRBJ2-7, the V gene TRBV28; no definite D call. This CDR3 spans 14 amino acids. V dropped 4 bases and J dropped 2 bases, with 12 bases sitting between them. Germline CDR1 MDHEN, CDR2 SYDVKM. The CDR3 sequence is CASSSPSTAYEQYF. For the CDR3, the DNA is TGTGCCAGCAGTTCCCCGAGCACAGCCTACGAGCAGTACTTC.

The chain links TRBV2 to TRBJ1-1; 8 positions agree with TRBD1. The CDR3 contains 15 residues. Germline V CDR1 and CDR2: SNHLY, FYNNEI. With V trimmed by 1 base and J by 4 bases, 5 bases remained unmatched. Here the CDR3 DNA reads TGTGCCAGCAGTGAAGGGACAGGGCTGGGCACTGAAGCTTTCTTT. Protein: CASSEGTGLGTEAFF.

This rearrangement joins TRBV27 to TRBJ2-7; unclear D gene. V shed 2 bases and J shed 8 bases, with 16 bases lying between them. Germline lookup yields CDR1 MNHEY and CDR2 SMNVEV (reference sequence). This CDR3 spans 14 amino acids. The CDR3 coding sequence is TGTGCCAGCAGTTTAGTTGGTGGGCAGGTGCAGCAGTACTTC. It translates to CASSLVGGQVQQYF.

V is TRBV5-1 and J is TRBJ1-3; D unclear. CDR1 and CDR2 (germline): SGHRS, YFSETQ. Trimming pared 3 bases from V and 4 bases from J, leaving 14 bases between. The CDR3 runs to 15 residues. For the CDR3, the DNA is TGCGCCAGCAGCTACGAAGCTTCCCGAGGAAACACCATATATTTT. Amino acids: CASSYEASRGNTIYF. Using reference TRBV5-1 and TRBJ1-3 for the parts outside the CDR3, the full variable domain is KAGVTQTPRYLIKTRGQQVTLSCSPISGHRSVSWYQQTPGQGLQFLFEYFSETQRNKGNFPGRFSGRQFSNSRSEMNVSTLELGDSALYLCASSYEASRGNTIYFGEGSWLTVV.

Written as DNA, the CDR3 is TGTGCCAGCAGCGTAGCAGCGGGGGGAAAGACCCAGTACTTC. Translated: CASSVAAGGKTQYF. The genes are TRBV9 and TRBJ2-5; TRBD2 aligns across 9 bases. The CDR3 spans 14 residues. Germline lookup yields CDR1 SGDLS and CDR2 YYNGEE. Losses at the gene ends were 0 bases for V and 6 bases for J; bases not matched to a gene: 3.